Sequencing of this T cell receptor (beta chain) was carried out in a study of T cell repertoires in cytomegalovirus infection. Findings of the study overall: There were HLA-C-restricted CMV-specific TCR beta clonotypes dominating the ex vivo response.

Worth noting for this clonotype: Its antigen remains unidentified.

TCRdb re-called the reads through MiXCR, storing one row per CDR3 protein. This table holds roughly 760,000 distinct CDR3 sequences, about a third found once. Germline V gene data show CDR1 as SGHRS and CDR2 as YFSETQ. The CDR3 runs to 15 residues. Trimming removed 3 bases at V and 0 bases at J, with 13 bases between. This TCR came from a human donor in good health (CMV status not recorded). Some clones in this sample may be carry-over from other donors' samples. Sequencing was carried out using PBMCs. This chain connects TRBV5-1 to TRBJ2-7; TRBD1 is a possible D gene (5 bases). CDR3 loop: CASSSLPDSSYEQYF. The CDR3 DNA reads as TGCGCCAGCAGCTCCCTACCAGACAGCTCCTACGAGCAGTACTTC. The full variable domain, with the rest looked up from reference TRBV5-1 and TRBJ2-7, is KAGVTQTPRYLIKTRGQQVTLSCSPISGHRSVSWYQQTPGQGLQFLFEYFSETQRNKGNFPGRFSGRQFSNSRSEMNVSTLELGDSALYLCASSSLPDSSYEQYFGPGTRLTVT.